This entry lists 26 T cell receptor beta chains sequenced from one sample in a study of shared clonotypes between healthy human individuals. TCRdb's copy holds only in-frame clones and misses some; the assay was immunoSEQ multiplex PCR. The sample lists roughly 2.2 million clones, about nine tenths occurring once. The sequenced sample consisted of naive CD4+ T cells from PBMCs. Subset reported: CD45RA+ positively selected. The receptors stem from a man younger than 30 in good health. Some clones in this sample may be carry-over from other donors' samples.

The chain carries TRBV7-6 and TRBJ1-1; 10 nucleotides align to TRBD1. With 5 bases clipped from V and 10 bases from J, the junction kept 4 bases outside the gene matches. Germline V lookup: CDR1 SGHVS, CDR2 FNYEAQ. The CDR3 is made up of 12 amino acids. The CDR3 coding sequence is TGTGCCAGCAGCCCGCGGACAGGGGGAGCTTTCTTT. Residues: CASSPRTGGAFF.

The J gene is TRBJ2-7, the V gene TRBV4-3; no clear D gene. V was clipped by 1 base and J by 2 bases, with 12 bases between them. The length of the CDR3 is 15 residues. Germline CDR1 is LGHNA and CDR2 is YSLEER. In nucleotides, the CDR3 is TGCGCCAGCAGCCAAGTATACTTGGAGCCCTACGAGCAGTACTTC. Translating it yields CASSQVYLEPYEQYF.

This chain connects TRBV14 to TRBJ2-5; D is ambiguous. V lost 0 bases to trimming and J lost 7 bases, with 6 bases between them. Germline CDR1 reads SGHDN; CDR2 reads FVKESK. The CDR3 has 12 amino acids. DNA for the CDR3: TGTGCCAGCAGCCAAGATCCGGGGACCCAGTACTTC. Its protein product is CASSQDPGTQYF.

As to this clone: This sample includes further DNA sequences coding for the same CDR3. The rearrangement uses TRBV18 and TRBJ1-5, with D uncertain. Germline V gives CDR1 KGHSH, CDR2 LQKENI. The CDR3 consists of 13 residues. Trimming removed 3 bases at V and 4 bases at J, with 7 bases between. In DNA, the CDR3 is TGTGCCAGCTCACCCTCAGAAAATCAGCCCCAGCATTTT. Its protein product is CASSPSENQPQHF.

This rearrangement joins TRBV13 to TRBJ2-7; 7 nucleotides agree with TRBD1. Losses at the gene ends were 4 bases for V and 3 bases for J; bases not matched to a gene: 12. Germline CDR1 and CDR2: PRHDT and FYEKMQ (reference sequence). The CDR3 loop spans 16 amino acids. CDR3 sequence (DNA): TGTGCCAGCAGCTCCACCACGGACAGGCCCCTCTACGAGCAGTACTTC. Protein sequence: CASSSTTDRPLYEQYF.

Points on this clone: An end of the junction does not agree with germline; a read error may underlie this. Other DNA sequences in the same sample also yield this CDR3. V gene TRBV7-9 combines with J gene TRBJ1-5; D gene uncertain. The CDR3 runs 12 residues. The germline gives CDR1 SEHNR, CDR2 FQNEAQ (reference sequence). The CDR3 coding sequence is TGTGCCAGCAGCTTTAGTAATCAGCCCCAGCACTTT. It translates to CASSFSNQPQHF. Looking up the rest from reference TRBV7-9 and TRBJ1-5 gives the full variable domain: DTGVSQNPRHKITKRGQNVTFRCDPISEHNRLYWYRQTLGQGPEFLTYFQNEAQLEKSRLLSDRFSAERPKGSFSTLEIQRTEQGDSAMYLCASSFSNQPQHFGDGTRLSIL.

The chain combines TRBV11-2 with TRBJ1-3; TRBD1 might be the D (6 bases). Germline CDR1 and CDR2: SGHAT and FQNNGV. This CDR3 comprises 16 residues. Trimming removed 5 bases at V and 0 bases at J, with 14 bases between. The DNA for the CDR3 is TGTGCCAGCAGCAAAGAGGGGGACATCTCTGGAAACACCATATATTTT. This gives the protein CASSKEGDISGNTIYF. Full variable domain (rest looked up from reference TRBV11-2 and TRBJ1-3): EAGVAQSPRYKIIEKRQSVAFWCNPISGHATLYWYQQILGQGPKLLIQFQNNGVVDDSQLPKDRFSAERLKGVDSTLKIQPAKLEDSAVYLCASSKEGDISGNTIYFGEGSWLTVV.

CDR3 sequence: CAWSSTEAFF. The CDR3 region has the DNA TGTGCCTGGAGTTCCACTGAAGCTTTCTTT. V and J are TRBV30 and TRBJ1-1; D remains unclear. V was shortened by 2 bases and J by 4 bases, with 2 bases between the two germline ends. The germline V gene has CDR1 GTSNPN and CDR2 SVGIG (reference sequence). CDR3 length: 10 residues.

This chain joins TRBV18 and TRBJ2-1; a weak D match, TRBD2 (5 bases). The germline gives CDR1 KGHSH, CDR2 LQKENI. The CDR3 contains 14 residues. V lost 3 bases to trimming and J lost 5 bases, with 11 bases between them. The CDR3 loop is CASSPRTADNEQFF. CDR3 nucleotides: TGTGCCAGCTCACCCCGTACAGCGGACAATGAGCAGTTCTTC.

With regard to this clone: This sample includes further DNA sequences coding for the same CDR3. The chain employs TRBV7-9 and TRBJ1-5, with 8 bases fitting TRBD1. J was trimmed by 3 bases and V by 3 bases; bases with no gene match: 4. Germline V gives CDR1 SEHNR, CDR2 FQNEAQ (reference sequence). The CDR3 is 15 residues long. CDR3 region: CASSFGTGLNQPQHF. The CDR3, as DNA: TGTGCCAGCAGCTTCGGGACAGGCCTCAATCAGCCCCAGCATTTT.

The genes are TRBV6-1 and TRBJ2-7; 10 bases are a match to TRBD2. V shed 1 base, J shed 0 bases, and the junction held 3 bases outside the gene matches. Per the germline V gene, CDR1 is MNHNS and CDR2 is SASEGT. The CDR3 contains 16 residues. CDR3: CASSEVLAGSSYEQYF. The CDR3 bases are TGTGCCAGCAGTGAAGTACTAGCGGGGAGCTCCTACGAGCAGTACTTC.

J is TRBJ2-3 and V is TRBV2, with D uncertain. The germline CDR1 and CDR2 sequences are SNHLY and FYNNEI. V lost 7 bases, J lost 5 bases, and 16 bases lay in between. The CDR3 has 14 amino acids. CDR3 nucleotides: TGTGCCAGCACCCTTTCTGCCCCCCTAGATACGCAGTATTTT. Translation: CASTLSAPLDTQYF. The full variable domain, in which reference TRBV2 and TRBJ2-3 provide the parts outside the CDR3, is EPEVTQTPSHQVTQMGQEVILRCVPISNHLYFYWYRQILGQKVEFLVSFYNNEISEKSEIFDDQFSVERPDGSNFTLKIRSTKLEDSAMYFCASTLSAPLDTQYFGPGTRLTVL.

The chain joins TRBV19 to TRBJ2-4; D ambiguous. The ends were cut back, 7 bases at V and 0 bases at J, with 10 bases in the middle. CDR1 and CDR2 from the germline V gene are LNHDA and SQIVND (reference sequence). The CDR3 runs to 14 residues. CDR3 amino acids: CASKEELAKNIQYF. DNA for the CDR3: TGTGCCAGTAAAGAAGAGCTAGCCAAAAACATTCAGTACTTC. Full variable domain (missing parts from reference TRBV19 and TRBJ2-4): DGGITQSPKYLFRKEGQNVTLSCEQNLNHDAMYWYRQDPGQGLRLIYYSQIVNDFQKGDIAEGYSVSREKKESFPLTVTSAQKNPTAFYLCASKEELAKNIQYFGAGTRLSVL.

A single count supports this clone. The J gene is TRBJ1-4, the V gene TRBV11-2, with D maybe TRBD1 (6 bases). The germline gives CDR1 SGHAT, CDR2 FQNNGV. Trimming took 5 bases from V and 8 from J, leaving 15 bases between them. The CDR3 spans 14 residues. This chain's CDR3 is CASSDATGQEKLFF. DNA of the CDR3: TGTGCCAGCAGCGATGCTACAGGGCAGGAAAAACTGTTTTTT.

The chain combines TRBV11-2 with TRBJ2-2; 9 bases match TRBD1. V lost 6 bases to trimming and J lost 6 bases; unmatched junction nucleotides: 11. The CDR3 contains 16 residues. Germline V CDR1 and CDR2: SGHAT, FQNNGV. The DNA of the CDR3 is TGTGCCAGCAGTCTCCTCGGACAGGGGTCCCCCGGGGAGCTGTTTTTT. It yields the protein CASSLLGQGSPGELFF.

This clone has just one count. This same CDR3 is encoded by further DNA sequences in the sample. The gene calls are TRBV25-1 and TRBJ2-7; TRBD2 is a possible D gene (5 bases). V was clipped by 1 base and J by 4 bases, with 11 bases between them. Germline CDR1 and CDR2: MGHDK and SYGVNS. The CDR3 sequence is 14 residues long. The CDR3 region is CASSESGGPYEQYF. The CDR3 bases are TGTGCCAGCAGTGAATCTGGAGGTCCGTACGAGCAGTACTTC.

The rearrangement links TRBV10-1 to TRBJ2-7; possibly TRBD1 for D (5 bases). V lost 0 bases, J lost 2 bases, and 20 bases lay in between. This CDR3 contains 18 residues. The germline V gene has CDR1 WNHNN and CDR2 SYGVQD (reference sequence). The CDR3 region is CASSESSWGRQGPYEQYF. CDR3 nucleotides: TGCGCCAGCAGTGAGTCAAGTTGGGGCCGGCAGGGTCCCTACGAGCAGTACTTC.

The V and J genes are TRBV7-2 and TRBJ1-2, with D maybe TRBD1 (5 bases). Germline V gives CDR1 SGHTA, CDR2 FQGNSA. This CDR3 spans 15 amino acids. V was clipped by 5 bases and J by 4 bases, with 17 bases between them. The CDR3 sequence is CASSPSGAGLYGYTF. The CDR3 nucleotides read TGTGCCAGCAGCCCCAGTGGAGCGGGACTCTATGGCTACACCTTC.

The V gene is TRBV4-2, the J gene TRBJ2-1; TRBD1 or TRBD2 may be the D gene (5 bases each). The ends were cut back, 0 bases at V and 13 bases at J, with 10 bases in the middle. The length of the CDR3 is 12 residues. Germline V gives CDR1 LGHNA, CDR2 YNFKEQ. Written as DNA, the CDR3 is TGTGCCAGCAGCCAAGATGGGGACCAACAGTTCTTC. It yields the protein CASSQDGDQQFF.

The rearrangement uses TRBV6-1 and TRBJ2-7; TRBD1 agrees at 9 bases. The ends lost 4 bases at V and 1 base at J; junction bases unmatched: 11. The CDR3 has 17 amino acids. Germline CDR1 is MNHNS and CDR2 is SASEGT. The CDR3, as DNA: TGTGCCAGCAGTGCCTGGGAACAGGGGGCTAGGTCCTACGAGCAGTACTTC. Translating it yields CASSAWEQGARSYEQYF.

The V gene is TRBV4-2, the J gene TRBJ2-1; no clear D gene. The length of the CDR3 is 17 residues. Per germline, CDR1 LGHNA and CDR2 YNFKEQ. The V end lost 0 bases, the J end lost 9 bases, and 21 bases lay between the germline ends. The CDR3 bases are TGTGCCAGCAGCCAAGATCTTGTTGGCAGAAGGCTGGGTGAGCAGTTCTTC. The encoded protein is CASSQDLVGRRLGEQFF.

In its sample, this clone was seen once. The genes are TRBV9 and TRBJ2-3; 10 nucleotides match TRBD2. Looked up from germline, CDR1 is SGDLS and CDR2 is YYNGEE. The CDR3 consists of 15 residues. The V segment lost 3 bases and the J segment 2 bases; nucleotides outside the gene matches: 3. In nucleotides, the CDR3 is TGTGCCAGCAGCGCCGGGACTAGCGTCACAGATACGCAGTATTTT. Translation gives CASSAGTSVTDTQYF. Full variable domain (remainder filled in from reference TRBV9 and TRBJ2-3): DSGVTQTPKHLITATGQRVTLRCSPRSGDLSVYWYQQSLDQGLQFLIQYYNGEERAKGNILERFSAQQFPDLHSELNLSSLELGDSALYFCASSAGTSVTDTQYFGPGTRLTVL.

The chain combines TRBV29-1 with TRBJ2-5, with D possibly TRBD2 on 5 matching bases. Per germline, CDR1 SQVTM and CDR2 ANQGSEA. The V end lost 4 bases, the J end lost 2 bases, and 11 bases lay between the germline ends. The CDR3 has 13 residues. DNA for the CDR3: TGCAGCGTTGTAGCCTCGGGGCAAGAGACCCAGTACTTC. It encodes CSVVASGQETQYF. Using reference TRBV29-1 and TRBJ2-5 for the parts outside the CDR3, the full variable domain is SAVISQKPSRDICQRGTSLTIQCQVDSQVTMMFWYRQQPGQSLTLIATANQGSEATYESGFVIDKFPISRPNLTFSTLTVSNMSPEDSSIYLCSVVASGQETQYFGPGTRLLVL.

The rearrangement joins TRBV6-6 to TRBJ1-3; D is perhaps TRBD1 (6 bases). CDR1 is MNHNY and CDR2 is SVGAGI in the germline V gene (reference sequence). The V end was cut by 1 base, the J end by 0 bases, with 10 bases between. The length of the CDR3 is 16 residues. Here the CDR3 DNA reads TGTGCCAGCAGTTACTTGACGGACAGCTCTGGAAACACCATATATTTT. Translating it yields CASSYLTDSSGNTIYF.

The rearrangement uses TRBV18 and TRBJ1-1; D is undetermined. Germline V gene data show CDR1 as KGHSH and CDR2 as LQKENI. The CDR3 sequence is 14 residues long. Trimming left V 3 bases short and J 3 bases short, with 11 bases between. CDR3 residues: CASSPADGDTEAFF. Written as DNA, the CDR3 is TGTGCCAGCTCACCCGCGGATGGGGACACTGAAGCTTTCTTT. The variable domain in full, with the rest retrieved from reference TRBV18 and TRBJ1-1, is NAGVMQNPRHLVRRRGQEARLRCSPMKGHSHVYWYRQLPEEGLKFMVYLQKENIIDESGMPKERFSAEFPKEGPSILRIQQVVRGDSAAYFCASSPADGDTEAFFGQGTRLTVV.

The gene calls are TRBV5-1 and TRBJ2-1, with D possibly TRBD2 on 6 matching bases. The germline V gene encodes CDR1 SGHRS and CDR2 YFSETQ. Trimming shortened V by 0 bases and J by 12 bases, and 16 bases separated the two germline ends. CDR3 length equals 14 residues. The CDR3 DNA sequence: TGCGCCAGCAGCTTGGCTGGTCGGGAGTTAGGGCAGTTCTTC. This codes for CASSLAGRELGQFF.